The present TCR beta chain was sequenced within a study of blood T cells in healthy people across ages. Comment on this clonotype: Antigen: not known.

Germline V gene sequence: CDR1 SGHTA, CDR2 FQGNSA. The CDR3 consists of 15 residues. Losses at the gene ends were 5 bases for V and 11 bases for J; bases not matched to a gene: 12. A second PCR of about 7 to 11 cycles used a sample-barcoded 5' primer and a J-beta primer mix. TCRdb itself ran the 5' RACE reads through MiXCR, one entry per CDR3 protein. The table lists about 580,000 distinct CDR3 sequences, around 48% of them singletons, with around 23% in the top ten. Points from the study as a whole: Both naive CD4+ cell counts and diversity were greater in long-lived donors than in aged donors.

The chain links TRBV7-2 to TRBJ2-5; 12 nucleotides match TRBD2. The sequencing sample was made of blood. The TCR was taken from a man at least 80 years old in good health. The CDR3: CASSPGLAGNNEQYF. In DNA form, the CDR3 reads TGTGCCAGCAGCCCGGGACTAGCGGGCAACAATGAGCAGTACTTC.